This T cell receptor (beta chain) was identified during a study of T cell repertoires in cytomegalovirus infection. At the level of the study: Public TCR beta signatures provided an indication of both CMV infection and a matching HLA type.

Comment on this clonotype: Its target is not known.

Via MiXCR, TCRdb re-called the reads, giving one row per CDR3 protein. The sample contains 300,000 to 450,000 distinct CDR3 sequences, 15% to 20% of which appear only once. Study-wide findings and caveats: There were carriers of CMV plus the relevant HLA, and cumulative public TCR beta family frequency identified them. The ex vivo response showed dominance by HLA-C-restricted CMV-specific TCR beta clonotypes.

The sequence came from a human donor in good health (CMV status not recorded). Some clones in this sample may be carry-over from other donors' samples. Sequencing was performed on PBMCs.

In nucleotides, the CDR3 is TGCAGTGCTAGTGGGCAAATCGCCGCCTATGGCTACACCTTC. This translates into CSASGQIAAYGYTF. The J gene is TRBJ1-2, the V gene TRBV20-1; no clear D. The germline V gene encodes CDR1 DFQATT and CDR2 SNEGSKA (reference sequence). This CDR3 contains 14 residues. V lost 3 bases, J lost 4 bases, and 15 bases lay in between.